The 30 T cell receptor beta chains below come from one sample, sequenced in a study of neoadjuvant nivolumab and ipilimumab in lung cancer. Clones were sequenced by immunoSEQ multiplex PCR, and TCRdb holds only the in-frame ones, with some missing. The top ten hold 7.5% to 10% of the sample, which has some 26,000 clones, 75% to 90% seen once. The material was tumor tissue, obtained after neoadjuvant nivolumab, alone or with ipilimumab, at or shortly before surgery. These receptors were taken from an adult with non-small cell lung cancer.

The CDR3 loop reads CASSFPVTGYGYTF. CDR3 bases: TGTGCCAGCAGCTTTCCCGTTACCGGCTATGGCTACACCTTC. The V and J genes are TRBV5-6 and TRBJ1-2, with no clear D. This CDR3 spans 14 amino acids. The germline V and J ends were trimmed by 2 bases and 4 bases, with 12 bases remaining between them. Germline V CDR1 and CDR2: SGHDT, YYEEEE.

This clone occurred a few times. This chain joins TRBV5-4 and TRBJ2-1; 7 bases match TRBD1. This CDR3 has 16 amino acids. The V gene's germline CDR1 is SGHNT and CDR2 YYREEE (reference sequence). V lost 2 bases, J lost 4 bases, and 9 bases stayed unmatched. CDR3 DNA: TGTGCCAGCAGCTTAGGGCCAGGACAGGCTTACAATGAGCAGTTCTTC. Encoded protein: CASSLGPGQAYNEQFF.

The rearrangement links TRBV5-1 to TRBJ2-2, with 7 bases aligning to TRBD1. The germline gives CDR1 SGHRS, CDR2 YFSETQ. V shed 4 bases, J shed 0 bases, and the junction held 6 bases outside the gene matches. This CDR3 is built from 16 residues. CDR3 sequence (DNA): TGCGCCAGCAGCGTAATGACAGGGCCGAACACCGGGGAGCTGTTTTTT. As protein: CASSVMTGPNTGELFF.

This chain connects TRBV5-1 to TRBJ2-3; tentative D call: TRBD2 (5 bases). Germline V lookup: CDR1 SGHRS, CDR2 YFSETQ. CDR3 length equals 12 residues. The V gene lost 2 bases and the J gene lost 5 bases, with 6 bases spanning the gap. The CDR3 reads CASSFGGDTQYF. The CDR3 DNA is TGCGCCAGCAGCTTCGGAGGAGATACGCAGTATTTT. The full variable domain, its missing parts supplied by reference TRBV5-1 and TRBJ2-3, is KAGVTQTPRYLIKTRGQQVTLSCSPISGHRSVSWYQQTPGQGLQFLFEYFSETQRNKGNFPGRFSGRQFSNSRSEMNVSTLELGDSALYLCASSFGGDTQYFGPGTRLTVL.

This chain joins TRBV11-3 and TRBJ2-7; D is unclear. V dropped 5 bases and J dropped 6 bases, with 11 bases sitting between them. Per the germline V gene, CDR1 is SGHNT and CDR2 is YENEEA. This CDR3 has 12 amino acids. CDR3: CASSPGPLEQYF. DNA of the CDR3: TGTGCCAGCAGCCCCGGACCCCTCGAGCAGTACTTC.

This chain links TRBV11-2 with TRBJ2-5; D unclear. Germline V gene lookup returns CDR1 SGHAT and CDR2 FQNNGV. CDR3 size: 13 residues. Deletions cut 5 bases from V and 1 base from J, with 8 bases between. The CDR3 nucleotides are TGTGCCAGCAGCGCTGGGGTCCAAGAGACCCAGTACTTC. Translating gives CASSAGVQETQYF.

The genes are TRBV18 and TRBJ2-3; 11 bases are a match to TRBD2. CDR1 KGHSH and CDR2 LQKENI come from the germline V gene. This CDR3 comprises 19 residues. The junction had 12 bases not matched to a gene; V was cut back by 2 bases and J by 2 bases. The CDR3 bases are TGTGCCAGCTCACCAAGGTTGATAGCGGGAGGGAAGGACACAGATACGCAGTATTTT. This codes for CASSPRLIAGGKDTDTQYF.

The chain links TRBV29-1 to TRBJ2-5; D is undetermined. From germline, CDR1 is SQVTM and CDR2 ANQGSEA. The length of the CDR3 is 10 residues. V gave up 3 bases and J gave up 3 bases, with 2 bases separating them. DNA for the CDR3: TGCAGCGTTGACGAAGAGACCCAGTACTTC. Protein sequence: CSVDEETQYF.

CDR3 coding DNA: TGTGCCAGCAGCTTAGGTTTAGGGGGAGGTTTGGAGCCCCAGCATTTT. This translates into CASSLGLGGGLEPQHF. The genes are TRBV7-9 and TRBJ1-5, with D possibly TRBD1 on 6 matching bases. CDR3 size: 16 residues. Per germline, CDR1 SEHNR and CDR2 FQNEAQ (reference sequence). V gave up 1 base and J gave up 8 bases, with 18 bases separating them.

This clone was counted a single time. The chain carries TRBV5-4 and TRBJ2-3; tentatively, D is TRBD1 (6 bases). The germline CDR1 and CDR2 sequences are SGHNT and YYREEE (reference sequence). With 0 bases removed from V and 5 bases from J, the gap between germline ends came to 10 bases. CDR3 length: 14 residues. CDR3 sequence: CASSLGQGKDTQYF. The CDR3 DNA reads as TGTGCCAGCAGCTTGGGCCAGGGGAAAGATACGCAGTATTTT.

CDR3 nucleotides: TGTGCCAGCAGCAGTACTAGCGGGAGTAACAATGAGCAGTTCTTC. Its translation is CASSSTSGSNNEQFF. The chain couples TRBV7-9 to TRBJ2-1; TRBD2 matches 11 bases. J lost 5 bases, V lost 5 bases, and 5 bases had no gene match. This CDR3 has 15 amino acids. Per germline, CDR1 SEHNR and CDR2 FQNEAQ (reference sequence).

The CDR3 region is CASRQTSGRAETQYF. DNA for the CDR3: TGTGCCAGCAGACAGACTAGCGGGAGGGCGGAGACCCAGTACTTC. The J gene is TRBJ2-5, the V gene TRBV7-6; 14 bases map to TRBD2. The CDR3 sequence is 15 residues long. V shed 6 bases, J shed 5 bases, and the junction held 5 bases outside the gene matches. Germline CDR1 and CDR2: SGHVS and FNYEAQ.

The chain recombines TRBV5-1 with TRBJ1-1, with D unresolved. Per the germline V gene, CDR1 is SGHRS and CDR2 is YFSETQ. V dropped 4 bases and J dropped 1 base, with 8 bases sitting between them. This CDR3 spans 13 amino acids. DNA for the CDR3: TGCGCCAGCAGCCATAAAGGGAACACTGAAGCTTTCTTT. It codes for CASSHKGNTEAFF.

The CDR3 nucleotides read TGTGCCAGCAGCGTAGCCCTATCAGGGGGGTACCAAGAGACCCAGTACTTC. It specifies CASSVALSGGYQETQYF. The V call is TRBV9, the J call TRBJ2-5, with a possible D match to TRBD1 (7 bases). The V gene's germline CDR1 is SGDLS and CDR2 YYNGEE. There are 17 residues in the CDR3. V gave up 0 bases and J gave up 0 bases, with 15 bases separating them.

V gene TRBV7-7 combines with J gene TRBJ1-1; perhaps TRBD1 as D (5 bases). The V gene's germline CDR1 is SSHAT and CDR2 FNYEAQ (reference sequence). CDR3 length equals 14 residues. V was shortened by 5 bases and J by 0 bases, with 10 bases between the two germline ends. The CDR3 sequence: CASSPTDMNTEAFF. The CDR3 coding sequence is TGTGCCAGCAGCCCAACGGACATGAACACTGAAGCTTTCTTT.

The V call is TRBV27, the J call TRBJ1-1; D is unresolved. The germline CDR1 and CDR2 sequences are MNHEY and SMNVEV (reference sequence). Deletions cut 5 bases from V and 9 bases from J, with 16 bases between. The CDR3 has 13 amino acids. This chain's CDR3 is CASSPVVFRQAFF. The CDR3 DNA follows: TGTGCCAGCAGTCCGGTCGTATTCCGGCAAGCTTTCTTT.

The V call is TRBV18, the J call TRBJ2-1; D remains unclear. The CDR3 runs 11 residues. V dropped 1 base and J dropped 8 bases, with 3 bases sitting between them. CDR1 KGHSH and CDR2 LQKENI come from the germline V gene. This CDR3 is CASSPLDEQFF. CDR3 in DNA: TGTGCCAGCTCACCACTAGATGAGCAGTTCTTC.

The rearrangement joins TRBV7-3 to TRBJ1-1; TRBD1 agrees at 7 bases. The CDR3 runs 12 residues. Germline CDR1 is SGHTA and CDR2 is FQGTGA. Trimming cost V 4 bases and J 5 bases; bases outside gene matches: 1. CDR3: CASSSGGTEAFF. For the CDR3, the DNA is TGTGCCAGCAGCTCAGGGGGGACTGAAGCTTTCTTT.

The chain uses TRBV29-1 and TRBJ2-1, with unresolved D. CDR3 size: 11 residues. V shed 0 bases and J shed 11 bases, with 8 bases lying between them. Germline lookup yields CDR1 SQVTM and CDR2 ANQGSEA. The CDR3 DNA reads TGCAGCGTTGAAGATCTGAGGAAGCAGTTCTTC. Its protein is CSVEDLRKQFF.

The rearrangement uses TRBV11-2 and TRBJ2-2, with a tentative D call TRBD1 (6 bases). Trimming shortened V by 6 bases and J by 5 bases, and 19 bases separated the two germline ends. CDR1 is SGHAT and CDR2 is FQNNGV in the germline V gene. CDR3 length: 16 amino acids. In DNA form, the CDR3 reads TGTGCCAGCAGTTGGCCAGGGGTCGGAGGTACCGGGGAGCTGTTTTTT. It specifies CASSWPGVGGTGELFF.

V gene TRBV6-5 combines with J gene TRBJ1-2; a possible D gene is TRBD1 (5 bases). The CDR3 contains 14 residues. CDR1 MNHEY and CDR2 SVGAGI come from the germline V gene. V was pared by 6 bases and J by 2 bases, with 13 bases between. This chain's CDR3 is CASRWGGTNYGYTF. The CDR3 DNA sequence: TGTGCCAGCAGGTGGGGCGGAACAAACTATGGCTACACCTTC.

The rearrangement uses TRBV18 and TRBJ2-2; 7 bases are shared with TRBD2. Germline CDR1 and CDR2: KGHSH and LQKENI. The CDR3 has 15 amino acids. V gave up 5 bases and J gave up 7 bases; unmatched junction bases: 10. CDR3: CASSSSGIPGGELFF. CDR3 coding DNA: TGTGCCAGCTCATCGAGCGGGATCCCGGGCGGGGAGCTGTTTTTT.

This clone showed up just a few times. The chain carries TRBV5-1 and TRBJ2-7, with 8 positions matching TRBD1. The V gene's germline CDR1 is SGHRS and CDR2 YFSETQ. This CDR3 contains 14 residues. V lost 2 bases and J lost 2; bases outside the gene matches: 3. In DNA form, the CDR3 reads TGCGCCAGCAGCTTCGAACAGGGGGCCTACGAGCAGTACTTC. It yields the protein CASSFEQGAYEQYF.

This chain connects TRBV29-1 to TRBJ2-1; 8 bases agree with TRBD1. The V gene end was trimmed by 0 bases and the J gene end by 9 bases; junction bases not matched to a gene: 7. The CDR3 covers 14 residues. Germline CDR1 and CDR2: SQVTM and ANQGSEA. This CDR3 is CSVEDRQGWAEQFF. The CDR3 nucleotides are TGCAGCGTTGAAGACCGACAGGGGTGGGCTGAGCAGTTCTTC.

This clone was observed a single time. The chain has TRBV19 and TRBJ1-4; D call uncertain. The CDR3 consists of 14 residues. V lost 3 bases to trimming and J lost 0 bases, with 5 bases between them. The germline gives CDR1 LNHDA, CDR2 SQIVND (reference sequence). The CDR3 DNA reads TGTGCCAGTAGTATGGCAGCAACTAATGAAAAACTGTTTTTT. It translates to CASSMAATNEKLFF.

J is TRBJ2-1 and V is TRBV11-2; 10 nucleotides agree with TRBD2. The CDR3 spans 16 residues. Germline values: CDR1 SGHAT, CDR2 FQNNGV. The V and J ends lost 1 base and 8 bases, in that order; junction bases with no gene match: 8. The CDR3 reads CASSLAGLAVRDEQFF. The CDR3 DNA follows: TGTGCCAGCAGCTTAGCCGGACTAGCGGTGAGGGATGAGCAGTTCTTC.

V and J are TRBV11-1 and TRBJ1-1; D call uncertain. V was pared by 5 bases and J by 5 bases, with 6 bases between. Germline V gene data show CDR1 as SGHAT and CDR2 as FQDESV (reference sequence). The CDR3 is made up of 11 amino acids. CDR3 nucleotides: TGTGCCAGCAGCCTAGGAACTGAAGCTTTCTTT. Its translation is CASSLGTEAFF.

V and J are TRBV7-2 and TRBJ2-4, with TRBD1 as a possible D gene (6 bases). Trimming stripped 0 bases from V and 6 bases from J, with 18 bases between. There are 17 residues in the CDR3. Germline CDR1 reads SGHTA; CDR2 reads FQGNSA. The CDR3 DNA reads as TGTGCCAGCAGCTTAGCCAGCGGAGGCACCAGGGGAAACATTCAGTACTTC. It specifies CASSLASGGTRGNIQYF.

V usage is TRBV5-1 and J usage is TRBJ2-3; 9 nucleotides match TRBD1. The CDR3 has 14 residues. Germline V CDR1 and CDR2: SGHRS, YFSETQ. V trimming: 5 bases; J trimming: 3 bases; junction bases outside the gene matches: 4. This CDR3 is CASRYGQGTDTQYF. CDR3 DNA: TGCGCCAGCAGGTACGGACAGGGGACAGATACGCAGTATTTT.

The chain couples TRBV5-6 to TRBJ2-7, with D maybe TRBD2 (5 bases). CDR3 length: 14 residues. The ends were cut back, 1 base at V and 5 bases at J, with 13 bases in the middle. Germline V lookup: CDR1 SGHDT, CDR2 YYEEEE. This CDR3 reads CASSLRFRENEQYF. The CDR3 DNA is TGTGCCAGCAGCTTGCGTTTTAGGGAGAACGAGCAGTACTTC.